Listed below are T cell receptor beta chains from one sample, sequenced in a study of blood T cell repertoires in COVID-19. Profiled with immunoSEQ multiplex PCR; TCRdb holds only in-frame clones, not every one. Of about 160,000 clones in the sample, roughly 80% were seen once. Input material: peripheral blood. All receptors come from a man between 65 and 85 years old with acute or convalescent COVID-19. The conserved cysteine and the conserved F or W are not part of the CDR3 here. D genes are given only for firm matches.

TRBJ2-7 | TRBD2 | TRBV24-1 | ATSESGSLAEQY
TRBJ2-2 | TRBD2 | TRBV2 | ASRLAGQNTGELF
TRBJ2-2 | TRBD2 | TRBV5-1 | ASSEGRGAGELF
TRBJ2-2 | TRBD2 | TRBV29-1 | SVRAGYTGELF
TRBJ2-1 | TRBD2 | TRBV30 | AWSVGAGGDEQF
TRBJ2-3 | TRBD1 | TRBV5-1 | ASSLAPTGGTDTQY
TRBJ2-7 | TRBD2 | TRBV4-3 | ASSHSGTSGKLEQY
TRBJ2-7 | - | TRBV3-1/TRBV3-2 | ASSQDSRAHEQY
TRBJ2-7 | - | TRBV12-3/TRBV12-4 | ASSSLDSYEQY
TRBJ1-2 | TRBD1 | TRBV6-5 | ASSTRTGGDYGYT
TRBJ2-7 | - | TRBV28 | ASSLLSYEQY
TRBJ1-1 | TRBD1 | TRBV28 | ASRRQGGGAF
TRBJ1-3 | - | TRBV6-1 | ASSALGGNPSGNTIY
TRBJ2-3 | TRBD2 | TRBV2 | ASSELRTRNTDTQY
TRBJ1-5 | - | TRBV6-1 | ASSDRSGQPQH
TRBJ1-5 | - | TRBV6-5 | ASRDTVSNQPQH
TRBJ2-1 | - | TRBV9 | ASSVFPGKDEQF
TRBJ2-6 | - | TRBV9 | ASSEVQGANVLT
TRBJ2-5 | TRBD2 | TRBV5-1 | ASSSGGEIQETQY
TRBJ2-3 | - | TRBV19 | ASRSTDTQY
TRBJ2-5 | - | TRBV12-2 | ASRLASGSPAHETQY
TRBJ1-3 | TRBD1 | TRBV14 | ASSLPGTGPGNTIY
TRBJ2-1 | - | TRBV11-3 | ASSSRTSGSYNEQF
TRBJ1-6 | - | TRBV27 | ASRLAGVYNSPLH
TRBJ2-1 | - | TRBV11-3 | ASSLEGSLNEQF
TRBJ2-7 | - | TRBV5-1 | ASSSGLEIYEQY
TRBJ1-6 | TRBD1 | TRBV3-1/TRBV3-2 | ASSQQGALSPLH
TRBJ2-7 | - | TRBV21-1 | ANLAGVLLSYEQY
TRBJ1-5 | TRBD1 | TRBV9 | ASSVGGTESYQPQH
TRBJ2-7 | TRBD2 | TRBV14 | AVGTSGPPGEQY
TRBJ2-3 | - | TRBV5-1 | ASSLAGVADTQY
TRBJ2-7 | - | TRBV12-3/TRBV12-4 | ASRAGSNEQY
TRBJ2-1 | TRBD1 | TRBV11-3 | ASSSGTGNEQF
TRBJ2-3 | - | TRBV18 | ASSPLRGTQY
TRBJ1-2 | TRBD1 | TRBV7-2 | ASSKSQGNYGYT
TRBJ1-6 | - | TRBV7-8 | ASSLAKAGHNLYNSPLH
TRBJ1-1 | - | TRBV5-6 | ASSLGRRPEAF
TRBJ2-2 | TRBD2 | TRBV7-2 | ASSFLGLVGNTGELF
TRBJ1-1 | - | TRBV3-1/TRBV3-2 | ASSQGEGEAF